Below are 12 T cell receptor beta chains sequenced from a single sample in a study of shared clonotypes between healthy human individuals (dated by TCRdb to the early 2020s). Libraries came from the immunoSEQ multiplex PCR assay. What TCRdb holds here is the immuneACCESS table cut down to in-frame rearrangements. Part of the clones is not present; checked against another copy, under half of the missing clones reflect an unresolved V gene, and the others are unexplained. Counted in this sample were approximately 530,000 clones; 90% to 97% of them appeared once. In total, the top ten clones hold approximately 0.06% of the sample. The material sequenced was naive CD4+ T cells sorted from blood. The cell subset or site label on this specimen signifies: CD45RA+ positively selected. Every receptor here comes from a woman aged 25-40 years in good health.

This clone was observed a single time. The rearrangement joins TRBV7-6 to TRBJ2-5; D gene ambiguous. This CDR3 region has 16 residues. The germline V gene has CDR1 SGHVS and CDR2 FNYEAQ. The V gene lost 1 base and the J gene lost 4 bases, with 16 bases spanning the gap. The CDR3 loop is CASSLGLGSLRETQYF. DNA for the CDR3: TGTGCCAGCAGCTTAGGGCTGGGATCTTTAAGAGAGACCCAGTACTTC.

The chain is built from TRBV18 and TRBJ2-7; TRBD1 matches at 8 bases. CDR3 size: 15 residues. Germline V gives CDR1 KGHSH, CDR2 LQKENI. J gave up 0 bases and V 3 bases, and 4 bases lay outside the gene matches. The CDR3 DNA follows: TGTGCCAGCTCACCTGGGGGACAGGCCTCCTACGAGCAGTACTTC. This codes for CASSPGGQASYEQYF.

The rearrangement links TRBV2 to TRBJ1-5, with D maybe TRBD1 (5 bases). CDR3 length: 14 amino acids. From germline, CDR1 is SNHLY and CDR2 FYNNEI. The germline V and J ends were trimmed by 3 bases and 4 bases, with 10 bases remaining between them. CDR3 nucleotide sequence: TGTGCCAGCAGTGATGGACGGGGGAATCAGCCCCAGCATTTT. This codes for CASSDGRGNQPQHF.

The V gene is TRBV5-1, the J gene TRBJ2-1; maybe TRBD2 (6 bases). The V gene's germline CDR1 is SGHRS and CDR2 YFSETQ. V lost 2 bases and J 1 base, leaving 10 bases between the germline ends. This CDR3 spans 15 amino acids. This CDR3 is CASSFSSGSYNEQFF. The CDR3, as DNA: TGCGCCAGCAGCTTCAGTAGCGGTTCCTACAATGAGCAGTTCTTC.

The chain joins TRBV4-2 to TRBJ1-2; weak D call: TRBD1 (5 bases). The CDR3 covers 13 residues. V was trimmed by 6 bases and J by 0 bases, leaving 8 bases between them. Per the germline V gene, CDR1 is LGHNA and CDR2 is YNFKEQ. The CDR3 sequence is CASRTDSNYGYTF. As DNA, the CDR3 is TGTGCCAGCAGGACAGACTCTAACTATGGCTACACCTTC.

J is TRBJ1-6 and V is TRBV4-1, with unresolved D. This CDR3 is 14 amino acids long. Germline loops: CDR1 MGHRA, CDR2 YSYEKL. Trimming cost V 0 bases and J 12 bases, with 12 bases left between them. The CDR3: CASSQDTAKLPLHF. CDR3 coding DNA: TGCGCCAGCAGCCAAGATACAGCCAAACTACCCCTCCACTTT.

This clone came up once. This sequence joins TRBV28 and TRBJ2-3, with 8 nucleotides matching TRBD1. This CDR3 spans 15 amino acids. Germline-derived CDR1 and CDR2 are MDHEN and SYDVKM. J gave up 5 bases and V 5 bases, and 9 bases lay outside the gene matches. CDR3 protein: CASSPIRGLRDTQYF. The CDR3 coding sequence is TGTGCCAGCAGTCCAATCAGGGGGCTTAGAGATACGCAGTATTTT.

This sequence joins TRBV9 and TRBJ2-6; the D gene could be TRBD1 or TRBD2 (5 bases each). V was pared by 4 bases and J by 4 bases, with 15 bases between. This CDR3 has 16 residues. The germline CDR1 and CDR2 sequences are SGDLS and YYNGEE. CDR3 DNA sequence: TGTGCCAGCAGCCCCATGCCGGGACGCGGGGCCAACGTCCTGACTTTC. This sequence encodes CASSPMPGRGANVLTF. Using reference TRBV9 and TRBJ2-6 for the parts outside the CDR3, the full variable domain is DSGVTQTPKHLITATGQRVTLRCSPRSGDLSVYWYQQSLDQGLQFLIQYYNGEERAKGNILERFSAQQFPDLHSELNLSSLELGDSALYFCASSPMPGRGANVLTFGAGSRLTVL.

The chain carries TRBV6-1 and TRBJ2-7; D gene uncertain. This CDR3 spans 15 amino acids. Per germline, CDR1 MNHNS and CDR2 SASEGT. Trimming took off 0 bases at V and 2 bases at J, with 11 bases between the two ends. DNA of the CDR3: TGTGCCAGCAGTGAAGCGCATGGGTTCCCCTACGAGCAGTACTTC. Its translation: CASSEAHGFPYEQYF.

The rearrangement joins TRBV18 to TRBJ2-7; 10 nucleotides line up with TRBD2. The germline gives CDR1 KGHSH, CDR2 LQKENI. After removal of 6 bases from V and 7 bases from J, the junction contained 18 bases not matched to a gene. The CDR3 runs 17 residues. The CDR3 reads CASSSTGTSVLGREQYF. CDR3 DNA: TGTGCCAGCTCGTCGACCGGGACTAGCGTCTTGGGGCGGGAGCAGTACTTC.

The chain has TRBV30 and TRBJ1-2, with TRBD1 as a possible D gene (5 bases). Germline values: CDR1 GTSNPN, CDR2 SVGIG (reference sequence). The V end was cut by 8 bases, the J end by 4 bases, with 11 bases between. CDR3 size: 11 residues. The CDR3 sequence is CAGGTAYGYTF. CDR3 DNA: TGTGCCGGGGGTACCGCCTATGGCTACACCTTC.

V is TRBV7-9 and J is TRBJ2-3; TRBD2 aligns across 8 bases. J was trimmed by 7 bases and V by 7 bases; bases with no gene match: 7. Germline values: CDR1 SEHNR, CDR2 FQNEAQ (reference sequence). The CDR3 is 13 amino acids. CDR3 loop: CASNEREGNTQYF. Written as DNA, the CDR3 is TGTGCCAGCAATGAACGGGAGGGGAATACGCAGTATTTT.